The 17 T cell receptor beta chains reported below all come from one sample, sequenced in a study of blood T cell repertoires in COVID-19. Assay: immunoSEQ multiplex PCR; the TCRdb copy retains only in-frame clones and omits some. Of roughly 160,000 clones listed, over 70% are singletons. The sample taken for sequencing was PBMCs or T cells enriched from blood (not recorded which). All receptors come from a woman between 40 and 55 years old with acute COVID-19.

This sequence joins TRBV5-1 and TRBJ2-2; 7 nucleotides line up with TRBD1. The CDR3 contains 15 residues. Germline V gives CDR1 SGHRS, CDR2 YFSETQ. Trimming removed 3 bases from V and 0 bases from J; junction bases left unmatched: 2. DNA for the CDR3: TGCGCCAGCAGCTCGGGACAGACGAACACCGGGGAGCTGTTTTTT. Translating it yields CASSSGQTNTGELFF.

The chain couples TRBV12-3 or TRBV12-4 to TRBJ1-1; TRBD1 might be the D (6 bases). V was trimmed by 6 bases and J by 4 bases, leaving 12 bases between them. The CDR3 covers 13 residues. The chain's CDR3 is CASSLQGTTEAFF. The CDR3 DNA reads as TGTGCCAGCAGCCTCCAGGGGACCACTGAAGCTTTCTTT.

This clone was recorded once. Additional DNA sequences in this sample encode the identical CDR3. The chain recombines TRBV5-6 with TRBJ2-1; TRBD1 matches at 7 bases. V shed 4 bases, J shed 7 bases, and the junction held 5 bases outside the gene matches. CDR1 and CDR2 from the germline V gene are SGHDT and YYEEEE. The CDR3 spans 13 residues. CDR3 in DNA: TGTGCCAGCAGCCTAGAACAGGGGAATGAGCAGTTCTTC. It translates to CASSLEQGNEQFF. Based on the CDR3 plus reference TRBV5-6 and TRBJ2-1, the full variable domain is DAGVTQSPTHLIKTRGQQVTLRCSPKSGHDTVSWYQQALGQGPQFIFQYYEEEERQRGNFPDRFSGHQFPNYSSELNVNALLLGDSALYLCASSLEQGNEQFFGPGTRLTVL.

V gene TRBV11-1 combines with J gene TRBJ2-3, with no clear D. Trimming took 1 base from V and 2 from J, leaving 10 bases between them. The CDR3 is 15 amino acids. CDR1 is SGHAT and CDR2 is FQDESV in the germline V gene (reference sequence). CDR3 residues: CASSLDHGDTDTQYF. The DNA of the CDR3 is TGTGCCAGCAGCTTAGATCACGGAGACACAGATACGCAGTATTTT.

The gene calls are TRBV9 and TRBJ1-2; D may be TRBD1 (5 bases). The V end was cut by 0 bases, the J end by 8 bases, with 11 bases between. The germline V gene has CDR1 SGDLS and CDR2 YYNGEE. The CDR3 totals 13 residues. The CDR3 reads CASSVDGAQGYTF. In DNA form, the CDR3 reads TGTGCCAGCAGCGTAGATGGGGCGCAGGGCTACACCTTC.

The chain couples TRBV23-1 to TRBJ2-7; the match to TRBD2 covers 9 bases. TRBV23-1 is marked as an open reading frame, function uncertain. The junction had 10 bases not matched to a gene; V was cut back by 2 bases and J by 2 bases. The CDR3 length is 17 residues. The CDR3 reads CASSQITGTSRPYEQYF. The CDR3 nucleotides are TGCGCCAGCAGTCAAATCACCGGGACTAGCCGCCCCTACGAGCAGTACTTC.

On this clone: Other DNA sequences of this sample code for an identical CDR3. The rearrangement uses TRBV6-5 and TRBJ1-1; D unresolved. CDR1 is MNHEY, CDR2 SVGAGI, per germline. The CDR3 runs to 12 residues. The ends were cut back, 7 bases at V and 1 base at J, with 7 bases in the middle. CDR3 nucleotide sequence: TGTGCCAGCAACCCGGGGAACACTGAAGCTTTCTTT. Translating it yields CASNPGNTEAFF.

The J gene is TRBJ2-2, the V gene TRBV19; 11 nucleotides match TRBD2. In germline, CDR1 is LNHDA, CDR2 SQIVND (reference sequence). The CDR3 totals 21 residues. V dropped 5 bases and J dropped 0; count of bases not matched to a gene: 17. In DNA form, the CDR3 reads TGTGCCAGTAGTCCCTGGACAGGGAGAATAGCGGGAGGGTCGAACACCGGGGAGCTGTTTTTT. Amino acids: CASSPWTGRIAGGSNTGELFF.

This clone was seen once. The chain has TRBV15 and TRBJ2-1; 7 positions match TRBD1. The CDR3 covers 14 residues. CDR1 is LNHNV, CDR2 YYDKDF, per germline (reference sequence). V dropped 1 base and J dropped 7; count of bases not matched to a gene: 4. CDR3 nucleotides: TGTGCCACCAGCAGAGCATCGGACAGGAATGAGCAGTTCTTC. The encoded protein is CATSRASDRNEQFF.

The chain employs TRBV9 and TRBJ2-7; 8 nucleotides match TRBD2. Germline CDR1 SGDLS, CDR2 YYNGEE. With V trimmed by 6 bases and J by 2 bases, 10 bases remained unmatched. This CDR3 has 15 residues. CDR3 coding DNA: TGTGCCAGCAAGGAGGCGACTAGCGCTACCTACGAGCAGTACGTC. This encodes CASKEATSATYEQYV.

This CDR3 reads CASSLGGPDSPLHF. The CDR3 bases are TGTGCCAGCAGCTTGGGGGGGCCCGATTCACCCCTCCACTTT. The chain recombines TRBV5-6 with TRBJ1-6; D is perhaps TRBD1 (6 bases). The germline V and J ends were trimmed by 0 bases and 8 bases, with 9 bases remaining between them. This CDR3 is built from 14 residues. CDR1 SGHDT and CDR2 YYEEEE come from the germline V gene.

The chain combines TRBV11-3 with TRBJ1-3; possible D gene TRBD1, 5 bases. The V end was cut by 11 bases, the J end by 0 bases, with 11 bases between. This CDR3 comprises 13 residues. Germline V gene sequence: CDR1 SGHNT, CDR2 YENEEA. The CDR3 sequence is CASGTGSGNTIYF. The CDR3, as DNA: TGTGCCTCGGGTACAGGCTCTGGAAACACCATATATTTT. Supplemented by reference TRBV11-3 and TRBJ1-3, the full variable domain reads EAGVVQSPRYKIIEKKQPVAFWCNPISGHNTLYWYLQNLGQGPELLIRYENEEAVDDSQLPKDRFSAERLKGVDSTLKIQPAELGDSAVYLCASGTGSGNTIYFGEGSWLTVV.

V is TRBV6-6 and J is TRBJ1-2, with 7 bases aligning to TRBD1. The CDR3 runs to 13 residues. J lost 3 bases, V lost 7 bases, and 5 bases had no gene match. Germline assignment: CDR1 MNHNY and CDR2 SVGAGI (reference sequence). The CDR3 sequence is CASNRDSYYGYTF. The CDR3 nucleotides are TGTGCCAGCAACCGGGACAGTTACTATGGCTACACCTTC.

V and J are TRBV7-6 and TRBJ2-3; TRBD2 matches 13 bases. The CDR3 consists of 15 residues. With 1 base clipped from V and 5 bases from J, the junction kept 0 bases outside the gene matches. Germline CDR1 reads SGHVS; CDR2 reads FNYEAQ. The CDR3, as DNA: TGTGCCAGCAGCTTAGGGACTAGCGGGGGAGATACGCAGTATTTT. This gives the protein CASSLGTSGGDTQYF.

This rearrangement joins TRBV19 to TRBJ2-1, with 11 nucleotides matching TRBD1. V was clipped by 8 bases and J by 7 bases; unmatched bases: 16. The germline gives CDR1 LNHDA, CDR2 SQIVND (reference sequence). This CDR3 has 17 amino acids. The chain's CDR3 is CASGYPGQGAAWNEQFF. Here the CDR3 DNA reads TGTGCCAGTGGATACCCTGGACAGGGGGCGGCGTGGAATGAGCAGTTCTTC. The complete variable domain, with remaining parts taken from reference TRBV19 and TRBJ2-1, reads DGGITQSPKYLFRKEGQNVTLSCEQNLNHDAMYWYRQDPGQGLRLIYYSQIVNDFQKGDIAEGYSVSREKKESFPLTVTSAQKNPTAFYLCASGYPGQGAAWNEQFFGPGTRLTVL.

The chain links TRBV5-6 to TRBJ2-7; TRBD2 is a possible D gene (5 bases). The CDR3 consists of 15 residues. V lost 4 bases and J 3 bases, leaving 17 bases between the germline ends. Germline values: CDR1 SGHDT, CDR2 YYEEEE. The CDR3 DNA is TGTGCCAGCAGCGGTCCGAGGGTCGGCTACTACGAGCAGTACGTC. Translated: CASSGPRVGYYEQYV.

The chain uses TRBV29-1 and TRBJ2-3, with D possibly TRBD1 on 6 matching bases. V was clipped by 5 bases and J by 0 bases, with 15 bases between them. The CDR3 is 15 amino acids. The germline V gene has CDR1 SQVTM and CDR2 ANQGSEA. In DNA form, the CDR3 reads TGCAGCGTTTGCGTCCGGACAGTGAGCACAGATACGCAGTATTTT. This codes for CSVCVRTVSTDTQYF.